This T cell receptor (beta chain) was sequenced in a study of CD8 T cells in ankylosing spondylitis. Study results and caveats: The authors reported significant enrichment of disease-linked clones in matched ankylosing spondylitis synovial fluid. There was a TCR beta motif, made of several highly homologous variants, that appeared characteristic of ankylosing spondylitis blood.

Quantitative 5'-RACE with molecular barcodes generated TCR beta libraries. MiXCR, run by TCRdb on the 5' RACE reads, gives a single entry per CDR3 protein. The data contain hundreds of thousands of distinct CDR3 sequences, under 20% of them seen just once; the ten biggest clones take up just over 1%. As regards this clonotype: The antigen remains undetermined.

CDR1 and CDR2 (germline): DFQATT, SNEGSKA (reference sequence). CDR3 length: 14 residues. Material: blood, either unsorted or a sorted T cell fraction (not recorded which). The chain combines TRBV20-1 with TRBJ2-3; 15 nucleotides line up with TRBD2. The TCR was taken from a male donor with ankylosing spondylitis. CDR3 bases: TGCAGAGGACTAGCGGGGGGGAACACAGATACGCAGTATTTT. As protein: CRGLAGGNTDTQYF.